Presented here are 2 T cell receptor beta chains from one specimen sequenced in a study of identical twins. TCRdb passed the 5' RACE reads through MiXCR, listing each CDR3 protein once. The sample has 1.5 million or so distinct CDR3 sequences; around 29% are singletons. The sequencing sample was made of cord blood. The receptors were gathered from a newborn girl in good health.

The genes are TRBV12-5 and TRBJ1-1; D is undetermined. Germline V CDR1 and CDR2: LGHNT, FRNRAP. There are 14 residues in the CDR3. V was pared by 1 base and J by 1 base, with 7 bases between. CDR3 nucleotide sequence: TGTGCTAGTGGTTTGGGACTGCCGAACACTGAAGCTTTCTTT. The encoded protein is CASGLGLPNTEAFF.

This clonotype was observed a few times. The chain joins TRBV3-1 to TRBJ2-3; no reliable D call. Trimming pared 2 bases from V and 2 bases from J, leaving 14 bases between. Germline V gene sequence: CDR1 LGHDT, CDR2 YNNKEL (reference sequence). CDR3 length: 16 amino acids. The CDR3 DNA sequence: TGTGCCAGCAGCCAAAACCGGCCCCAGGCCACAGATACGCAGTATTTT. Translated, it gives CASSQNRPQATDTQYF.